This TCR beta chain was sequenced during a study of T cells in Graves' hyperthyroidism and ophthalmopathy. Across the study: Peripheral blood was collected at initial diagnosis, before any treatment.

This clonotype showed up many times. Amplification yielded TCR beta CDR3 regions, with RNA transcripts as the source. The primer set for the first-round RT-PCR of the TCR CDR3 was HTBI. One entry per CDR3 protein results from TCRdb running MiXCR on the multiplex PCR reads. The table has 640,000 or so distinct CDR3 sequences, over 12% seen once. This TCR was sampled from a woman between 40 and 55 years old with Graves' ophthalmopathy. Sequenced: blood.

Here the CDR3 reads CASSASSQETQYF. For the CDR3, the DNA is TGTGCCAGCAGTGCGAGCAGTCAAGAGACCCAGTACTTC. V and J are TRBV2 and TRBJ2-5; no firm D call. Trimming left V 4 bases short and J 2 bases short, with 8 bases between. This CDR3 has 13 residues. CDR1 is SNHLY and CDR2 is FYNNEI in the germline V gene.